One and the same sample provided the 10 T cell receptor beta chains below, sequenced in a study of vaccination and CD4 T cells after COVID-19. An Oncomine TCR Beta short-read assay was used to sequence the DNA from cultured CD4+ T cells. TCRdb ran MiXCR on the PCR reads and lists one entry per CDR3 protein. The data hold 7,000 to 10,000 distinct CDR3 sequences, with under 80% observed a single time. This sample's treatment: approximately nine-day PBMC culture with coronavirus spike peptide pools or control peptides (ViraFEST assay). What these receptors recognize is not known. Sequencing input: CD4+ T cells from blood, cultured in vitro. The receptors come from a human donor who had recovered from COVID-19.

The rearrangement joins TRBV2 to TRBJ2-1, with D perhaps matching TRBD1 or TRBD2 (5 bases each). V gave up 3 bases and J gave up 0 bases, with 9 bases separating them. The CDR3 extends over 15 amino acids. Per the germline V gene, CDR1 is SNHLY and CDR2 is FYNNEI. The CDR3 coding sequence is TGTGCCAGCAGTGACGGGGCCAACTCCTACAATGAGCAGTTCTTC. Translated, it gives CASSDGANSYNEQFF. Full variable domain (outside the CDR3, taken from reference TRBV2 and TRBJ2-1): EPEVTQTPSHQVTQMGQEVILRCVPISNHLYFYWYRQILGQKVEFLVSFYNNEISEKSEIFDDQFSVERPDGSNFTLKIRSTKLEDSAMYFCASSDGANSYNEQFFGPGTRLTVL.

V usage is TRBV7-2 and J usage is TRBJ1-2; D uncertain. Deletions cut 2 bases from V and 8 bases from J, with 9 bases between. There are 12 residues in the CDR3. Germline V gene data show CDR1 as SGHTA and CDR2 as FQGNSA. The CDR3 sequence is CASSLKVGGYTF. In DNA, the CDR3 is TGTGCCAGCAGCTTAAAAGTCGGAGGCTACACCTTC.

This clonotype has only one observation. The CDR3 reads CASSYRRDPSYEQYF. The CDR3 region has the DNA TGTGCCAGCAGTTACCGTAGGGACCCCTCCTACGAGCAGTACTTC. This chain uses TRBV6-5 with TRBJ2-7; TRBD1 or TRBD2 may be the D gene (5 bases each). Trimming cost V 2 bases and J 0 bases, with 11 bases left between them. The CDR3 spans 15 residues. CDR1 MNHEY and CDR2 SVGAGI come from the germline V gene.

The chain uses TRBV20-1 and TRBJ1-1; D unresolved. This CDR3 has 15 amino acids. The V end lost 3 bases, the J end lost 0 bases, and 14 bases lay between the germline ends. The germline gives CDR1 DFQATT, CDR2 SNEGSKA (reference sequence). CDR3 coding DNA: TGCAGTGCTAGGGCCGGCACGTGGGTGAACACTGAAGCTTTCTTT. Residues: CSARAGTWVNTEAFF.

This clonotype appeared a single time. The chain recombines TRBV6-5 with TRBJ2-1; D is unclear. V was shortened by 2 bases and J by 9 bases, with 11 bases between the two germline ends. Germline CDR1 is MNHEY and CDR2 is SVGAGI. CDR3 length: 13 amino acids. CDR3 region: CASSYDISGEQFF. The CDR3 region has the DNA TGTGCCAGCAGTTACGACATCTCCGGTGAGCAGTTCTTC.

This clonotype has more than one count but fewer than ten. CDR3 sequence reads: CAWSVGGLETQYF. The CDR3 DNA reads TGTGCCTGGAGTGTTGGGGGTTTAGAGACCCAGTACTTC. This sequence joins TRBV30 and TRBJ2-5; D is perhaps TRBD1 or TRBD2 (5 bases each). Trimming shortened V by 0 bases and J by 4 bases, and 9 bases separated the two germline ends. CDR3 size: 13 residues. Germline lookup yields CDR1 GTSNPN and CDR2 SVGIG (reference sequence).

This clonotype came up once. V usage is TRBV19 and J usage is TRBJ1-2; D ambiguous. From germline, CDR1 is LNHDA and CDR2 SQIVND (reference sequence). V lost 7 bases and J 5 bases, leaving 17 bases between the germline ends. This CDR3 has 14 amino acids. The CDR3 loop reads CASNVGGPSYGYTF. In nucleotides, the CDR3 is TGTGCCAGTAACGTTGGAGGGCCGAGTTATGGCTACACCTTC.

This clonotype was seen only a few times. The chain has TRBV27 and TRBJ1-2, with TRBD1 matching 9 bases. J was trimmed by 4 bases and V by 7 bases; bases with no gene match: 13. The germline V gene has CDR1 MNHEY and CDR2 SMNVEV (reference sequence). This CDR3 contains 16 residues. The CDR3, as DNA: TGTGCCAGCACCCCTCACACAGGGGGCGCGATCTATGGCTACACCTTC. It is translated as CASTPHTGGAIYGYTF.

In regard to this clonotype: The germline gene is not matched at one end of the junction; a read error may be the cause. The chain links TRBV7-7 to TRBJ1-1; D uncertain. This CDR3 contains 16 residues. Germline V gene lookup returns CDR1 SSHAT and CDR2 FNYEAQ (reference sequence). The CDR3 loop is CASSPRHPPSHTEAFF. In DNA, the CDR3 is TGTGCTAGCAGCCCCCGGCACCCCCCAAGCCACACTGAAGCTTTCTTT.

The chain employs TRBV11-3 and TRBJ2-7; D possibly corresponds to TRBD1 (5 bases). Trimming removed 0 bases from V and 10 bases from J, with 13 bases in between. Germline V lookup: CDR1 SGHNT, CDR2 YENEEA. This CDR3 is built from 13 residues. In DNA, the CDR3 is TGTGCCAGCAGCTTAGAAGACAGAGAGTCCCAGTACTTC. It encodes CASSLEDRESQYF.